The 24 T cell receptor beta chains listed next were all sequenced from one sample in a study of blood T cells in healthy people across ages. The second PCR ran about 6 to 11 cycles with a sample-barcoded 5' primer and J-beta primers. MiXCR, run by TCRdb on the 5' RACE reads, gives a single entry per CDR3 protein. The sample lists 1.5 million to 2 million distinct CDR3 sequences; over 25% were seen once. Specimen: blood. The source of these receptors is a woman in her twenties or thirties in good health.

This clonotype has just a few counts. The chain carries TRBV30 and TRBJ1-4; D is uncertain. This CDR3 contains 13 residues. Trimming took off 3 bases at V and 7 bases at J, with 12 bases between the two ends. The germline V gene has CDR1 GTSNPN and CDR2 SVGIG (reference sequence). The CDR3 is CAWSRDVREKLFF. CDR3 coding DNA: TGTGCCTGGAGCCGCGATGTACGTGAAAAACTGTTTTTT.

This clonotype was detected many times. The chain is built from TRBV24-1 and TRBJ2-1; no firm D call. The CDR3 extends over 13 amino acids. Germline CDR1 and CDR2: KGHDR and SFDVKD. V was cut by 5 bases and J by 7 bases, with 11 bases left in between. The CDR3 spells CATSALETNEQFF. For the CDR3, the DNA is TGTGCCACCAGTGCCCTAGAGACGAATGAGCAGTTCTTC.

The rearrangement uses TRBV20-1 and TRBJ2-1, with 11 nucleotides matching TRBD2. This CDR3 region has 15 residues. CDR1 and CDR2 from the germline V gene are DFQATT and SNEGSKA (reference sequence). J gave up 9 bases and V 1 base, and 8 bases lay outside the gene matches. CDR3 region: CSARVKTSGAIEQFF. The CDR3 DNA reads as TGCAGTGCTAGAGTCAAGACTAGCGGGGCCATTGAGCAGTTCTTC.

This clonotype has just a few counts. V usage is TRBV7-3 and J usage is TRBJ2-7, with 9 bases lining up with TRBD1. The CDR3 contains 16 residues. The V gene end was trimmed by 5 bases and the J gene end by 4 bases; junction bases not matched to a gene: 12. The V gene's germline CDR1 is SGHTA and CDR2 FQGTGA. The CDR3 nucleotides are TGTGCCAGCAGCCCCCAGGCCGGGACAGGGAAGTACGAGCAGTACTTC. Translation gives CASSPQAGTGKYEQYF.

This clonotype was recorded a few times. The gene calls are TRBV21-1 and TRBJ2-3. TRBV21-1 is flagged as a pseudogene. The CDR3 spans 14 residues. This CDR3 is CASSKFSHTDTQYF. DNA for the CDR3: TGTGCCAGCAGCAAATTTAGCCACACAGATACGCAGTATTTT.

Regarding this clonotype: This may be a read error, as it is one base from a much larger clone. V usage is TRBV29-1 and J usage is TRBJ2-3, with D unclear. The CDR3 spans 10 residues. CDR1 is SQVTM and CDR2 is ANQGSEA in the germline V gene. In nucleotides, the CDR3 is TGCAGCGGGACCCGTAATACGCGGTATTTT. It translates to CSGTRNTRYF.

This clonotype occurred a few times. The chain has TRBV5-1 and TRBJ2-7, with D possibly TRBD2 on 6 matching bases. CDR1 is SGHRS, CDR2 YFSETQ, per germline. The CDR3 is made up of 16 amino acids. The V end lost 4 bases, the J end lost 0 bases, and 17 bases lay between the germline ends. Here the CDR3 reads CASSPLPRGSSYEQYF. The CDR3 DNA reads as TGCGCCAGCAGCCCCCTCCCTCGGGGGAGCTCCTACGAGCAGTACTTC.

About this clonotype itself: A much larger clone is a single base away; this may be a read error. This chain uses TRBV9 with TRBJ2-5; D gene ambiguous. The CDR3 runs 15 residues. CDR1 is SGDLS and CDR2 is YYNGEE in the germline V gene. V lost 3 bases, J lost 1 base, and 13 bases lay in between. The CDR3 reads CASSENPTPQETQYF. CDR3 in DNA: TGTGCCAGCAGCGAGAATCCCACCCCCCAAGAGACCCAGTACTTC.

A few counts support this clonotype. The chain combines TRBV7-2 with TRBJ1-4; unclear D gene. CDR3 size: 16 residues. V was pared by 5 bases and J by 8 bases, with 21 bases between. The germline V gene encodes CDR1 SGHTA and CDR2 FQGNSA. The chain's CDR3 is CASSRPFVLGGEKLFF. The DNA of the CDR3 is TGTGCCAGCAGCCGCCCCTTCGTACTGGGAGGCGAAAAACTGTTTTTT. The variable domain in full, with the rest retrieved from reference TRBV7-2 and TRBJ1-4, is GAGVSQSPSNKVTEKGKDVELRCDPISGHTALYWYRQSLGQGLEFLIYFQGNSAPDKSGLPSDRFSAERTGGSVSTLTIQRTQQEDSAVYLCASSRPFVLGGEKLFFGSGTQLSVL.

This clonotype was observed a single time. Compared with germline, one end of the junction differs, possibly owing to a read error. The chain is built from TRBV11-2 and TRBJ1-2; 7 bases line up with TRBD1. The CDR3 totals 12 residues. Germline assignment: CDR1 SGHAT and CDR2 FQNNGV. The CDR3 region is CASSFTGAGHTF. The CDR3 coding sequence is TGTGCCAGCAGCTTCACAGGGGCTGGCCACACCTTC. The full variable domain, completed using reference TRBV11-2 and TRBJ1-2, is EAGVAQSPRYKIIEKRQSVAFWCNPISGHATLYWYQQILGQGPKLLIQFQNNGVVDDSQLPKDRFSAERLKGVDSTLKIQPAKLEDSAVYLCASSFTGAGHTFGSGTRLTVV.

This clonotype was found a few times. This sequence joins TRBV4-3 and TRBJ1-1; D is ambiguous. Per germline, CDR1 LGHNA and CDR2 YSLEER. V gave up 1 base and J gave up 1 base, with 10 bases separating them. The CDR3 sequence is 15 residues long. CDR3 in DNA: TGCGCCAGCAGCCAAGTCGCAGACCGGAACACTGAAGCTTTCTTT. Amino acid sequence: CASSQVADRNTEAFF.

The chain combines TRBV28 with TRBJ2-1, with TRBD1 identical over 7 bases. V trimming: 6 bases; J trimming: 3 bases; junction bases outside the gene matches: 14. The germline V gene encodes CDR1 MDHEN and CDR2 SYDVKM. The CDR3 sequence is 17 residues long. This CDR3 is CASRGTRGTEDYNEQFF. DNA of the CDR3: TGTGCCAGCAGGGGAACAAGGGGGACAGAAGACTACAATGAGCAGTTCTTC.

In its sample, this clonotype was seen a few times. The V gene is TRBV12-3 or TRBV12-4, the J gene TRBJ2-5, with D possibly TRBD2 on 6 matching bases. V dropped 6 bases and J dropped 0 bases, with 11 bases sitting between them. This CDR3 region has 14 residues. This CDR3 reads CASRGGEDQETQYF. The CDR3 region has the DNA TGTGCCAGCAGGGGCGGGGAGGACCAAGAGACCCAGTACTTC.

This clonotype has only a few counts. The V and J genes are TRBV11-2 and TRBJ2-5; 8 bases are a match to TRBD2. The length of the CDR3 is 14 residues. Germline CDR1 SGHAT, CDR2 FQNNGV. With V trimmed by 4 bases and J by 3 bases, 4 bases remained unmatched. CDR3 DNA: TGTGCCAGCAGCTGGGGACTAGATAAAGAGACCCAGTACTTC. Translating it yields CASSWGLDKETQYF.

The chain is built from TRBV7-2 and TRBJ1-5; D call uncertain. V was clipped by 1 base and J by 9 bases, with 19 bases between them. Germline lookup yields CDR1 SGHTA and CDR2 FQGNSA. The CDR3 has 16 amino acids. In nucleotides, the CDR3 is TGTGCCAGCAGCTTAGGTACATTAAGGTCCCAACGGCCCCAGCATTTT. Residues: CASSLGTLRSQRPQHF.

This clonotype was detected a few times. The J gene is TRBJ2-3, the V gene TRBV7-9, with 9 nucleotides matching TRBD1. The CDR3 consists of 15 residues. The germline CDR1 and CDR2 sequences are SEHNR and FQNEAQ (reference sequence). Trimming at V came to 4 bases and at J to 5 bases, leaving 7 bases not matched to a gene. The CDR3 DNA is TGTGCCAGCAGCTCCACAGGGGGCGAGAGAGATACGCAGTATTTT. It specifies CASSSTGGERDTQYF.

This clonotype has a handful of counts. The rearrangement joins TRBV29-1 to TRBJ1-1; a weak D match, TRBD1 (5 bases). The CDR3 extends over 12 amino acids. The germline CDR1 and CDR2 sequences are SQVTM and ANQGSEA. The germline V and J ends were trimmed by 2 bases and 4 bases, with 8 bases remaining between them. The CDR3, as DNA: TGCAGCGTTGAATATGGGGGCACTGAAGCTTTCTTT. It is translated as CSVEYGGTEAFF.

The chain recombines TRBV24-1 with TRBJ2-4; 10 nucleotides agree with TRBD2. The ends lost 6 bases at V and 2 bases at J; junction bases unmatched: 3. The CDR3 is 15 residues long. From germline, CDR1 is KGHDR and CDR2 SFDVKD. As DNA, the CDR3 is TGTGCCACCAGTAAGCGGGAGGGCCCCAAAAACATTCAGTACTTC. Its protein is CATSKREGPKNIQYF.

The V call is TRBV29-1, the J call TRBJ1-1; D not certain. V was pared by 5 bases and J by 2 bases, with 9 bases between. This CDR3 is built from 12 residues. Germline CDR1 SQVTM, CDR2 ANQGSEA. The CDR3 nucleotides are TGCAGCGTTATTAGGGCAAACACTGAAGCTTTCTTT. Translation gives CSVIRANTEAFF. The whole variable domain, filled in from reference TRBV29-1 and TRBJ1-1, reads SAVISQKPSRDICQRGTSLTIQCQVDSQVTMMFWYRQQPGQSLTLIATANQGSEATYESGFVIDKFPISRPNLTFSTLTVSNMSPEDSSIYLCSVIRANTEAFFGQGTRLTVV.

The CDR3 nucleotides are TGTGCCAGCAGTTACTCGATCAGGGGTGAGGGTGGAAAACTGTTTTTT. It translates to CASSYSIRGEGGKLFF. The rearrangement links TRBV6-5 to TRBJ1-4; D perhaps matches TRBD1 (6 bases). The CDR3 totals 16 residues. Trimming left V 0 bases short and J 10 bases short, with 18 bases between. Per germline, CDR1 MNHEY and CDR2 SVGAGI.

This clonotype came up a few times. This sequence joins TRBV4-2 and TRBJ2-1; 7 bases map to TRBD2. V lost 1 base, J lost 2 bases, and 5 bases stayed unmatched. Germline lookup yields CDR1 LGHNA and CDR2 YNFKEQ. The CDR3 extends over 16 amino acids. CDR3 sequence: CASSQVLGGTYNEQFF. Here the CDR3 DNA reads TGTGCCAGCAGCCAAGTTCTCGGGGGGACCTACAATGAGCAGTTCTTC.

This clonotype was seen a handful of times. CDR3 in amino acids: CASSYGSIGRGETQYF. DNA of the CDR3: TGTGCCAGCAGTTACGGCAGCATCGGGCGGGGTGAGACCCAGTACTTC. This chain joins TRBV6-5 and TRBJ2-5; D may be TRBD2 (6 bases). The CDR3 has 16 amino acids. V gave up 2 bases and J gave up 5 bases, with 18 bases separating them. The germline V gene has CDR1 MNHEY and CDR2 SVGAGI.

The chain recombines TRBV12-3 or TRBV12-4 with TRBJ1-2; 8 positions agree with TRBD1. The trim removed 3 bases at V and 3 bases at J, leaving 9 bases unmatched. This CDR3 has 16 residues. The CDR3 nucleotides are TGTGCCAGCAGTTTGGGATCGGACAGGGCTGACTATGGCTACACCTTC. Translated, it gives CASSLGSDRADYGYTF.

In DNA, the CDR3 is TGTGCCAGCAGTTTAAGTAGGTTGCGGTATCAGCCCCAGCATTTT. Protein product: CASSLSRLRYQPQHF. The genes are TRBV28 and TRBJ1-5, with D uncertain. V lost 2 bases to trimming and J lost 5 bases, with 13 bases between them. This CDR3 has 15 amino acids. Germline CDR1 is MDHEN and CDR2 is SYDVKM.